This TCR beta chain stems from a study of control samples from healthy donors and cancer patients. Produced via immunoSEQ multiplex PCR; TCRdb's table is partial and in-frame only. Of about 54,000 clones listed, approximately 95% are singletons. CDR1 and CDR2 (germline): LNHDA, SQIVND (reference sequence). The CDR3 has 16 amino acids. V gave up 3 bases and J gave up 4 bases; unmatched junction bases: 3. This rearrangement joins TRBV19 to TRBJ2-3; 14 nucleotides align to TRBD2. The clonotype originates from a woman aged 25 to 39 in good health. The specimen sequenced was blood. In DNA, the CDR3 is TGTGCCAGTAGTATTCCGGGACTAGCGGGAGCAGATACGCAGTATTTT. As protein: CASSIPGLAGADTQYF. The whole variable domain, remainder taken from reference TRBV19 and TRBJ2-3, is DGGITQSPKYLFRKEGQNVTLSCEQNLNHDAMYWYRQDPGQGLRLIYYSQIVNDFQKGDIAEGYSVSREKKESFPLTVTSAQKNPTAFYLCASSIPGLAGADTQYFGPGTRLTVL.